Listed here are 6 T cell receptor beta chains from one sample, sequenced in a study of blood T cell repertoires in COVID-19 (dated by TCRdb to the early 2020s). To prepare the library, the immunoSEQ multiplex PCR assay was applied. TCRdb provides this immuneACCESS table in a form limited to in-frame rearrangements. Some clones are lacking; in checked studies, under half of them reflect an unresolved V gene, and why the rest are absent is not known. For this sample the table gives approximately 120,000 clones, of which around 90% were detected only once. The ten largest account for less than 1.5% of the sample. The sample comprised peripheral blood. Receptor source: a human donor in a cohort sampled during active COVID-19.

This chain connects TRBV12-5 to TRBJ2-3, with a weak D call TRBD2 (6 bases). The V end lost 5 bases, the J end lost 2 bases, and 11 bases lay between the germline ends. CDR3 length: 14 residues. Germline V gene sequence: CDR1 LGHNT, CDR2 FRNRAP. The CDR3 nucleotides are TGTGCTAGTGGTCGTAGCGGTTCCACAGATACGCAGTATTTT. It yields the protein CASGRSGSTDTQYF.

The genes are TRBV19 and TRBJ1-1; a possible D gene is TRBD1 (5 bases). The V and J ends lost 8 bases and 1 base respectively, with 11 bases between them. The CDR3 has 13 amino acids. Germline-derived CDR1 and CDR2 are LNHDA and SQIVND (reference sequence). The CDR3 is CASSYGGNTEAFF. As DNA, the CDR3 is TGTGCCAGTTCATACGGGGGGAACACTGAAGCTTTCTTT.

The chain uses TRBV5-1 and TRBJ2-3; 8 nucleotides agree with TRBD2. Trimming at V came to 2 bases and at J to 5 bases, leaving 4 bases not matched to a gene. Germline V gene lookup returns CDR1 SGHRS and CDR2 YFSETQ. The length of the CDR3 is 14 residues. CDR3 nucleotide sequence: TGCGCCAGCAGCTTAAGCGGGGGCATAGATACGCAGTATTTT. Translation: CASSLSGGIDTQYF. The full variable domain, with the rest looked up from reference TRBV5-1 and TRBJ2-3, is KAGVTQTPRYLIKTRGQQVTLSCSPISGHRSVSWYQQTPGQGLQFLFEYFSETQRNKGNFPGRFSGRQFSNSRSEMNVSTLELGDSALYLCASSLSGGIDTQYFGPGTRLTVL.

The rearrangement links TRBV29-1 to TRBJ2-3, with TRBD1 matching 11 bases. The CDR3 totals 13 residues. Germline-derived CDR1 and CDR2 are SQVTM and ANQGSEA. V lost 5 bases to trimming and J lost 6 bases; unmatched junction nucleotides: 4. In DNA, the CDR3 is TGCAGCGTTTGGACAGGGGGCAAGGATACGCAGTATTTT. Protein sequence: CSVWTGGKDTQYF.

This rearrangement joins TRBV18 to TRBJ1-2; D not resolved. The CDR3 runs to 14 residues. Looked up from germline, CDR1 is KGHSH and CDR2 is LQKENI. V lost 3 bases and J lost 4, with 12 bases in between. DNA of the CDR3: TGTGCCAGCTCACCGACACTAGGAACCTATGGCTACACCTTC. It encodes CASSPTLGTYGYTF.

The chain combines TRBV20-1 with TRBJ2-7, with 8 positions matching TRBD2. The CDR3 runs to 11 residues. V gave up 3 bases and J gave up 6 bases; unmatched junction bases: 1. The germline V gene has CDR1 DFQATT and CDR2 SNEGSKA (reference sequence). CDR3: CSARLAGEQYF. CDR3 nucleotides: TGCAGTGCTAGGCTAGCGGGCGAGCAGTACTTC.